This T cell receptor (beta chain) is drawn from a study of control samples from healthy donors and cancer patients. Sequenced by immunoSEQ multiplex PCR; TCRdb stores in-frame clones only, minus some. This table holds tens of thousands of clones, more than 75% found once. CDR1 and CDR2 from the germline V gene are KGHDR and SFDVKD. With 9 bases clipped from V and 0 bases from J, the junction kept 3 bases outside the gene matches. CDR3 length: 14 residues. This clonotype was obtained from a woman aged 55-75 years with lung cancer. Sequenced material: PBMCs. V usage is TRBV24-1 and J usage is TRBJ2-3; 9 positions match TRBD2. The CDR3 loop is CATGLAISTDTQYF. The CDR3 DNA reads as TGTGCCACCGGACTAGCGATAAGCACAGATACGCAGTATTTT.